The following is a T cell receptor (beta chain) sequence with its context. These data belong to a study of early T cells in non-severe SARS-CoV-2 infection. Attachment of unique molecular identifiers to individual cDNA molecules was performed. TCRdb reanalysed the 5' RACE reads using MiXCR and keeps one entry per CDR3 protein. The sample carries 75,000 to 100,000 distinct CDR3 sequences, around 17% recorded once. Germline V gives CDR1 ENHRY, CDR2 SYGVKD. Germline trimming cut 6 bases from V and 4 bases from J; bases unmatched to any gene: 11. This CDR3 spans 15 amino acids. This sequence joins TRBV10-3 and TRBJ1-2, with 7 bases fitting TRBD1. The sequenced sample consisted of whole blood. The TCR originated in an adult who was a healthcare worker with PCR-confirmed SARS-CoV-2 infection or an uninfected control (not recorded which). CDR3 nucleotides: TGTGCCATCAGGGACCATAGGGACAGTTCCTATGGCTACACCTTC. This encodes CAIRDHRDSSYGYTF.